Sequencing of this T cell receptor beta chain was carried out in a study of blood T cell repertoires in COVID-19 (dated by TCRdb to about 2020). For the wider study: Collaborator samples came from the United States, Italy and Spain and covered acute and convalescent phases of COVID-19. The samples were drawn from the first 160 participants of the ongoing ImmuneRACE study and from 950 to 1,500 subjects provided by 6 global collaborators. The material from the prospective study consisted of cDNA or gDNA derived from T cells, B-cell-depleted T cells, or PBMCs. The sample metadata nearly always contained a de-identified subject ID, COVID-19 status, age in years and sex. Subjects who had been exposed to COVID-19, were actively infected with it, or had recovered from it provided the deeply sampled blood TCRbeta repertoires that made up the dataset. The repertoires were released in a freely available public database meant as a resource for research on the immune response to SARS-CoV-2. Where HLA class I and class II types were available, the types were taken from metadata supplied by the sample provider, not from assay-based typing. Results and caveats for the whole study, not just this receptor: Clinical and demographic metadata were provided uncurated, with the amount varying by source and participant.

Via the germline V gene (reference sequence), CDR1 is GTSNPN and CDR2 SVGIG. V loses 2 bases, J loses 7 bases, and the germline ends lie 12 bases apart. Counted from cysteine to phenylalanine, this CDR3 has 12 amino acids. Solely the CDR3 DNA is kept, with 36 bases framed from the first base. Another Seattle source contributed samples from volunteer blood donors who had recovered from COVID-19. Each collaborating institution followed its own protocols to collect whole blood in K2EDTA tubes. For TCRbeta analysis, collaborator samples were shipped as frozen whole blood, as isolated PBMCs, or as DNA extracted from either sample type. TCRbeta CDR3 regions were amplified from genomic DNA by means of the immunoSEQ Assay, a bias-controlled multiplex PCR. Concerning the study's data processing: Nucleated cell counts per sample were estimated from amplification of reference gene primers within the assay. To quantify the absolute abundance of each unique TCRbeta CDR3 rearrangement, sequence reads were collapsed and filtered. For each sample, productive Simpson clonality was calculated as the square root of Simpson's diversity index over productive rearrangements. What TCRdb holds here is the immuneACCESS table cut down to in-frame rearrangements. Part of the clones is not present; checked against another copy, under half of the missing clones reflect an unresolved V gene, and the others are unexplained. D and trimming come from the DNA, and the V and J calls and clone size come from that table. The sample data list fewer than 200,000 clones, and around 85% of these were observed just once. The top ten hold roughly 1.3% of the sample.

Remarks on this clone: No cognate antigen has been identified for it. No clone much larger than this one lies a single base away; base qualities are absent.

The source of this sequence is a man in his sixties who had recovered from COVID-19. Input material: peripheral blood. The chain couples TRBV30 to TRBJ2-7; tentative D gene TRBD1, with 5 bases matching. CDR3 region: CAWSPQGWEQYF. The sequenced DNA: TGTGCCTGGAGTCCCCAGGGATGGGAGCAGTACTTC. When the CDR3 is completed using the reference TRBV30 and TRBJ2-7 genes on either side, the full variable domain is SQTIHQWPATLVQPVGSPLSLECTVEGTSNPNLYWYRQAAGRGLQLLFYSVGIGQISSEVPQNLSASRPQDRQFILSSKKLLLSDSGFYLCAWSPQGWEQYFGPGTRLTVT.